This T cell receptor (beta chain) was recorded in a study of T cells after yellow fever vaccination. Study-wide background: SMART-Seq v4 Ultra Low Input served to prepare low-cell-number fractions.

5'RACE template switching produced TCR cDNA carrying a universal primer site and UMIs. TCRdb re-analysed the 5' RACE reads in MiXCR, keeping a single row per CDR3 protein. The data show fewer than 350,000 distinct CDR3 sequences, with 8.7% seen just once and around 17% held by the top ten. This clonotype was detected a few times. The antigen remains unidentified. General observations from the study: CD4 and CD8 compartments shared a small share of clonotypes.

The sequence was obtained from a young man who received the YFV17D yellow fever vaccine. The sequenced sample was PBMCs, obtained on the day of the first yellow fever vaccination.

The CDR3 DNA sequence: TGTGCCAGCAGTTACCCAAGCACAGATACGCAGTATTTT. Its translation: CASSYPSTDTQYF. This chain joins TRBV6-5 and TRBJ2-3; D remains unclear. Germline V gene lookup returns CDR1 MNHEY and CDR2 SVGAGI. The CDR3 contains 13 residues. V was trimmed by 2 bases and J by 0 bases, leaving 3 bases between them.